This T cell receptor (beta chain) was observed in a study of STAT3 mutations in large granular lymphocyte leukemia. A single count supports this clone. Its specificity is unknown. Profiled with immunoSEQ multiplex PCR; TCRdb holds only in-frame clones, not every one. The table records more than 7,000 clones, around nine tenths of them present only once. Overall study results and limits: Samples missed the first appearance of the clone. Every T-cell large granular lymphocyte leukemia patient had at least one immunodominant TCR beta clonotype.

The sequenced sample consisted of peripheral blood mononuclear cells. This receptor was taken from a man older than 75 with T-cell large granular lymphocyte leukemia. Some clones in this sample may be carry-over from other donors' samples.

The CDR3 reads CASSLGANYGYTF. For the CDR3, the DNA is TGTGCCAGCAGTTTAGGAGCTAACTATGGCTACACCTTC. The V and J genes are TRBV27 and TRBJ1-2; D gene unclear. Trimming took 2 bases from V and 0 from J, leaving 4 bases between them. The CDR3 runs 13 residues. The V gene's germline CDR1 is MNHEY and CDR2 SMNVEV (reference sequence).